The source of this TCR beta chain is a study of T cells in Graves' hyperthyroidism and ophthalmopathy. Patients aged 18 to 65 with hyperthyroidism were newly diagnosed, with duration under 2 months. Exclusion criteria comprised uncontrolled infection, other autoimmune disease, pregnancy or lactation. Diagnoses rested on clinical symptoms, serum thyroxine and TRAb, thyroid ultrasound and orbital computed tomography. PBMCs were collected from an approximately 9.3 ml volume of fresh peripheral blood. What was amplified from RNA transcripts were TCR beta CDR3 regions. Initially, a first-round RT-PCR of the TCR CDR3 employed the HTBI primer set. TCRdb processed the multiplex PCR reads anew with MiXCR; each CDR3 protein has one entry. Of 600,000 or so distinct CDR3 sequences listed, around 15% are singletons. This CDR3 is 16 amino acids long. The germline V gene encodes CDR1 SQVTM and CDR2 ANQGSEA. J lost 6 bases, V lost 0 bases, and 10 bases had no gene match.

The table lists this clonotype with many counts. The genes are TRBV29-1 and TRBJ1-2; TRBD1 matches at 10 bases. The sequence was collected from a woman younger than 45 with Graves' hyperthyroidism. Sequencing input: blood. CDR3 bases: TGCAGCGTTGAAGATGGTAGTAGGGACAGGGGAAATGGCTACACCTTC. Amino acids: CSVEDGSRDRGNGYTF.